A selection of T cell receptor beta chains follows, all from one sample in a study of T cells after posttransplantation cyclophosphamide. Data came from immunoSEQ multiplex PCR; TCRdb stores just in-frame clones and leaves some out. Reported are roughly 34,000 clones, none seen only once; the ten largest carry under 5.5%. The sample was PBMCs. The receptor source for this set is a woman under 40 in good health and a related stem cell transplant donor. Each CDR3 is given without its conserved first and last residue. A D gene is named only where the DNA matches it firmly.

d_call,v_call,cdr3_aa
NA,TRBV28,ASTWGGQTGELF
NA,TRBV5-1,ASSRGGGASGTGELF
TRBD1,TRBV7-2,ASSLGTGTNQPQH
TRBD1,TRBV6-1,ASNEGDRPSKHTLYEQY
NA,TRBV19,ASSHGVSGNTIY
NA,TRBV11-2,ASSLNRFYEQY
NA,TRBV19,ASSTLTVPEQY
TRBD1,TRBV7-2,ASRLDRGQGHEQY
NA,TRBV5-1,ASSDRYNEQF
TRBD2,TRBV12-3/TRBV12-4,ASTLEGGDSYEQY
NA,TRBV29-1,SWGQDGTEAF
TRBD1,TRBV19,ASSDQGAGGYT
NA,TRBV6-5,ASSQELGGETQY
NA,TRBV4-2,ASSQYPRQPNEKLF
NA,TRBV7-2,ASSLGQSETQY
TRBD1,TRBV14,ASDRVGEKAF
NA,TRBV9,ASSVQGGDQPQH
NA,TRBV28,ASSARLSNQPQH
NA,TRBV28,ASSGWDTPNSPLH
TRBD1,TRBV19,ASSIRDRGDNSPLH
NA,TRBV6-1,ASATASNQPQH
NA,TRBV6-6,ASSYLQSGETQY
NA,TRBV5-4,ASSPGHPSQANYGYT
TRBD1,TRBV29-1,SVALPGGAEQY
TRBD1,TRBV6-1,ASSGGGQVTYGYT
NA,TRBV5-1,ASSLGEVGQPQH
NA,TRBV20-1,SGGQNYEQY